Shown below are 32 T cell receptor beta chains from a single sample sequenced in a study of cytomegalovirus exposure and HLA in healthy donors. A multiplex PCR was run with 60 Vbeta primers and 13 Jbeta primers. The assay was immunoSEQ multiplex PCR, and TCRdb's table has in-frame clones only and misses some. This sample carries about 120,000 clones, about 81% of them seen once, and the ten largest clones take approximately 2%. Sequencing was performed on PBMCs. These receptors came from a man aged 40-55 years in good health and CMV-seronegative.

This clone was seen more than once but under ten times. Sequence at one end of the junction differs from germline and may be a read error. This chain uses TRBV5-8 with TRBJ2-3, with a weak D call TRBD1 (5 bases). CDR1 SGHTS and CDR2 YDEGEE come from the germline V gene. CDR3 length equals 14 residues. CDR3 in amino acids: CASSFGRGTDTQYF. CDR3 DNA: TGTGCCAGCAGCTTCGGTAGGGGCACCGATACGCAGTATTTT. The variable domain in full, with the rest retrieved from reference TRBV5-8 and TRBJ2-3, is EAGVTQSPTHLIKTRGQQATLRCSPISGHTSVYWYQQALGLGLQFLLWYDEGEERNRGNFPPRFSGRQFPNYSSELNVNALELEDSALYLCASSFGRGTDTQYFGPGTRLTVL.

This clone turned up a few times. The chain links TRBV5-4 to TRBJ1-1; a weak D match, TRBD1 (6 bases). The CDR3 covers 18 residues. Germline CDR1 and CDR2: SGHNT and YYREEE (reference sequence). The V end lost 1 base, the J end lost 6 bases, and 25 bases lay between the germline ends. CDR3 amino acids: CASSLFFGGHLLTPEAFF. The CDR3, as DNA: TGTGCCAGCAGCTTGTTTTTCGGGGGGCACCTCCTCACCCCTGAAGCTTTCTTT.

V and J are TRBV25-1 and TRBJ1-2; 9 bases align to TRBD1. CDR3 length: 15 amino acids. Germline CDR1 MGHDK, CDR2 SYGVNS. Germline trimming cut 6 bases from V and 3 bases from J; bases unmatched to any gene: 8. DNA of the CDR3: TGTGCCAGCAGAAGGGAGACAGGGGGTGACTATGGCTACACCTTC. This translates into CASRRETGGDYGYTF.

The count of this clone is one. The chain recombines TRBV7-2 with TRBJ2-7; D is unresolved. Per germline, CDR1 SGHTA and CDR2 FQGNSA. V lost 1 base and J 2 bases, leaving 9 bases between the germline ends. The CDR3 spans 14 residues. The chain's CDR3 is CASSLDRAAYEQYF. The DNA of the CDR3 is TGTGCCAGCAGCTTAGACCGCGCCGCCTACGAGCAGTACTTC.

The rearrangement joins TRBV5-1 to TRBJ2-1; 15 nucleotides align to TRBD2. The CDR3 totals 17 residues. The trim removed 3 bases at V and 1 base at J, leaving 2 bases unmatched. Germline CDR1 and CDR2: SGHRS and YFSETQ. CDR3 nucleotides: TGCGCCAGCAGCTGGACTAGCGGGGGGGCATCCTACAATGAGCAGTTCTTC. The encoded protein is CASSWTSGGASYNEQFF.

The chain couples TRBV15 to TRBJ1-2; D gene ambiguous. Looked up from germline, CDR1 is LNHNV and CDR2 is YYDKDF (reference sequence). The CDR3 is made up of 12 amino acids. Trimming removed 4 bases at V and 8 bases at J, with 11 bases between. The CDR3: CATSIDRRGYTF. The CDR3 DNA is TGTGCCACCAGCATCGATCGGAGGGGCTACACCTTC.

The chain links TRBV10-3 to TRBJ2-7; TRBD1 matches at 10 bases. V gave up 3 bases and J gave up 3 bases; unmatched junction bases: 5. Germline V gene lookup returns CDR1 ENHRY and CDR2 SYGVKD. This CDR3 region has 15 residues. This chain's CDR3 is CAISEKWTGGYEQYF. CDR3 bases: TGTGCCATCAGTGAAAAGTGGACAGGGGGCTACGAGCAGTACTTC.

V is TRBV6-5 and J is TRBJ1-1, with D hard to call. Deletions cut 0 bases from V and 4 bases from J, with 9 bases between. The length of the CDR3 is 14 residues. Germline V gene sequence: CDR1 MNHEY, CDR2 SVGAGI. CDR3 region: CASSYSGGSTEAFF. CDR3 DNA sequence: TGTGCCAGCAGTTACTCTGGAGGGAGCACTGAAGCTTTCTTT.

This clone appeared a few times. The chain couples TRBV4-2 to TRBJ1-4; D uncertain. This CDR3 contains 12 residues. The V and J ends lost 4 bases and 8 bases respectively, with 8 bases between them. Germline-derived CDR1 and CDR2 are LGHNA and YNFKEQ. The CDR3, as DNA: TGTGCCAGCAGCCGAGGCCGCGAAAAACTGTTTTTT. Protein product: CASSRGREKLFF.

CDR3 sequence reads: CASSQGIQGIDGYTF. The CDR3 region has the DNA TGCGCCAGCAGCCAAGGGATCCAGGGGATTGATGGCTACACCTTC. This chain links TRBV4-3 with TRBJ1-2, with a tentative D call TRBD1 (6 bases). Trimming stripped 1 base from V and 6 bases from J, with 15 bases between. The CDR3 totals 15 residues. Germline V CDR1 and CDR2: LGHNA, YSLEER.

The chain has TRBV28 and TRBJ2-1; TRBD2 aligns across 8 bases. Germline loops: CDR1 MDHEN, CDR2 SYDVKM. This CDR3 spans 15 amino acids. With V trimmed by 4 bases and J by 4 bases, 6 bases remained unmatched. As DNA, the CDR3 is TGTGCCAGCAGTTATAGCGGGATTGGGTACAATGAGCAGTTCTTC. This sequence encodes CASSYSGIGYNEQFF.

V is TRBV28 and J is TRBJ1-2; possible D gene TRBD1, 5 bases. The germline V gene encodes CDR1 MDHEN and CDR2 SYDVKM. This CDR3 is 15 amino acids long. V lost 5 bases, J lost 5 bases, and 18 bases lay in between. The CDR3 DNA sequence: TGTGCCAGCAGTGGGGGTGGCGGGGAATGGTATGGCTACACCTTC. Translation gives CASSGGGGEWYGYTF.

This chain connects TRBV5-1 to TRBJ1-5, with TRBD1 matching over 9 bases. CDR3 length equals 14 residues. Germline V lookup: CDR1 SGHRS, CDR2 YFSETQ. V trimming: 4 bases; J trimming: 6 bases; junction bases outside the gene matches: 5. The CDR3 nucleotides read TGCGCCAGCAGCACCGGGACAGGGACTCAGCCCCAGCATTTT. Its protein is CASSTGTGTQPQHF.

The chain uses TRBV5-4 and TRBJ2-1, with 11 bases identical to TRBD2. The ends lost 4 bases at V and 10 bases at J; junction bases unmatched: 10. CDR1 is SGHNT, CDR2 YYREEE, per germline (reference sequence). The CDR3 sequence is 15 residues long. Here the CDR3 DNA reads TGTGCCAGCAGCCGAATAGCGGGAGGGCCGCGCGAGCAGTTCTTC. Protein: CASSRIAGGPREQFF.

V gene TRBV19 combines with J gene TRBJ2-1; possibly TRBD1 for D (6 bases). Between the trimmed V and J ends, which lost 5 bases and 5 bases, there was a span of 22 bases. CDR1 is LNHDA and CDR2 is SQIVND in the germline V gene (reference sequence). CDR3 length: 17 residues. The CDR3 protein is CASSYYSQGTLNNEQFF. The CDR3 nucleotides are TGTGCCAGTAGTTATTACTCACAGGGAACTTTAAACAATGAGCAGTTCTTC.

This rearrangement joins TRBV4-1 to TRBJ2-3; maybe TRBD2 (6 bases). This CDR3 is built from 18 residues. With 0 bases removed from V and 0 bases from J, the gap between germline ends came to 16 bases. The germline V gene has CDR1 MGHRA and CDR2 YSYEKL. CDR3 sequence reads: CASSQDLLAQASTDTQYF. The CDR3 bases are TGCGCCAGCAGCCAAGATCTCCTAGCGCAAGCTAGCACAGATACGCAGTATTTT.

The chain employs TRBV4-3 and TRBJ2-1, with TRBD2 matching over 13 bases. The length of the CDR3 is 14 residues. Germline CDR1 is LGHNA and CDR2 is YSLEER. V dropped 7 bases and J dropped 6; count of bases not matched to a gene: 3. CDR3 sequence: CASNRLAGGNEQFF. The CDR3 DNA sequence: TGCGCCAGCAATCGACTAGCGGGGGGCAATGAGCAGTTCTTC.

This clone was observed a few times. The chain has TRBV5-4 and TRBJ2-2; D is possibly TRBD1 (8 bases). The germline V gene has CDR1 SGHNT and CDR2 YYREEE (reference sequence). V lost 2 bases, J lost 3 bases, and 14 bases lay in between. The CDR3 is 16 amino acids. Here the CDR3 reads CASSLNRGGDTGELFF. The CDR3 DNA sequence: TGTGCCAGCAGCTTAAACAGGGGGGGGGACACCGGGGAGCTGTTTTTT.

The chain has TRBV7-3 and TRBJ2-3, with 10 bases matching TRBD1. After removal of 5 bases from V and 4 bases from J, the junction contained 9 bases not matched to a gene. CDR1 and CDR2 from the germline V gene are SGHTA and FQGTGA. There are 16 residues in the CDR3. CDR3 loop: CASSNGGTGAPDTQYF. The CDR3 region has the DNA TGTGCCAGCAGCAATGGCGGGACAGGGGCCCCAGATACGCAGTATTTT. The full variable domain, in which reference TRBV7-3 and TRBJ2-3 provide the parts outside the CDR3, is GAGVSQTPSNKVTEKGKYVELRCDPISGHTALYWYRQSLGQGPEFLIYFQGTGAADDSGLPNDRFFAVRPEGSVSTLKIQRTERGDSAVYLCASSNGGTGAPDTQYFGPGTRLTVL.

This rearrangement joins TRBV28 to TRBJ2-1, with a possible D match to TRBD1 (6 bases). V shed 8 bases and J shed 8 bases, with 10 bases lying between them. The CDR3 is made up of 11 amino acids. Germline lookup yields CDR1 MDHEN and CDR2 SYDVKM. In DNA form, the CDR3 reads TGTGCCAGCGCTAGACAGGATGAGCAGTTCTTC. Encoded protein: CASARQDEQFF. The whole variable domain, filled in from reference TRBV28 and TRBJ2-1, reads DVKVTQSSRYLVKRTGEKVFLECVQDMDHENMFWYRQDPGLGLRLIYFSYDVKMKEKGDIPEGYSVSREKKERFSLILESASTNQTSMYLCASARQDEQFFGPGTRLTVL.

This clone was detected only a few times. The CDR3 reads CASSLALAGGLQPQHF. The DNA of the CDR3 is TGTGCCAGCAGCTTAGCGCTGGCAGGGGGATTACAGCCCCAGCATTTT. The gene calls are TRBV7-9 and TRBJ1-5; the match to TRBD1 covers 7 bases. The germline V gene encodes CDR1 SEHNR and CDR2 FQNEAQ (reference sequence). V lost 0 bases to trimming and J lost 7 bases; unmatched junction nucleotides: 9. The CDR3 runs to 16 residues. The full variable domain, its missing parts supplied by reference TRBV7-9 and TRBJ1-5, is DTGVSQNPRHKITKRGQNVTFRCDPISEHNRLYWYRQTLGQGPEFLTYFQNEAQLEKSRLLSDRFSAERPKGSFSTLEIQRTEQGDSAMYLCASSLALAGGLQPQHFGDGTRLSIL.

The chain combines TRBV7-2 with TRBJ1-2; perhaps TRBD1 as D (5 bases). The CDR3 has 14 residues. Germline V gives CDR1 SGHTA, CDR2 FQGNSA. V gave up 0 bases and J gave up 8 bases, with 13 bases separating them. The CDR3, as DNA: TGTGCCAGCAGCTTAGCGGGGACTTCTTCGGGCTACACCTTC. Translated: CASSLAGTSSGYTF.

Here the CDR3 reads CASSPGKNTEAFF. The CDR3 DNA reads as TGTGCCAGCTCACCCGGGAAGAACACTGAAGCTTTCTTT. This chain links TRBV18 with TRBJ1-1; D remains ambiguous. Per the germline V gene, CDR1 is KGHSH and CDR2 is LQKENI. The V and J ends lost 3 bases and 1 base respectively, with 6 bases between them. The CDR3 totals 13 residues.

V usage is TRBV5-1 and J usage is TRBJ1-2; 8 nucleotides line up with TRBD1. The CDR3 is 15 amino acids. Germline lookup yields CDR1 SGHRS and CDR2 YFSETQ. V dropped 7 bases and J dropped 3; count of bases not matched to a gene: 11. The CDR3 DNA is TGCGCCAGCCGGCTAACAGGGGGTTCAGACTATGGCTACACCTTC. This sequence encodes CASRLTGGSDYGYTF.

This sequence joins TRBV7-2 and TRBJ1-2, with TRBD1 as a possible D gene (6 bases). The germline CDR1 and CDR2 sequences are SGHTA and FQGNSA. The CDR3 has 14 amino acids. The V and J ends lost 1 base and 2 bases respectively, with 8 bases between them. The CDR3: CASSLGQGNYGYTF. CDR3 nucleotides: TGTGCCAGCAGCTTAGGGCAGGGGAACTATGGCTACACCTTC.

The chain has TRBV19 and TRBJ2-7; D possibly corresponds to TRBD1 (6 bases). CDR1 LNHDA and CDR2 SQIVND come from the germline V gene (reference sequence). Trimming pared 4 bases from V and 5 bases from J, leaving 21 bases between. The CDR3 spans 16 residues. The CDR3 here is CASSTWTERESDEQYF. CDR3 bases: TGTGCCAGTAGTACCTGGACAGAAAGGGAATCCGACGAGCAGTACTTC.

This rearrangement joins TRBV5-6 to TRBJ2-7, with a weak D call TRBD1 (5 bases). The CDR3 covers 15 residues. V dropped 0 bases and J dropped 0 bases, with 10 bases sitting between them. Germline V gene lookup returns CDR1 SGHDT and CDR2 YYEEEE. CDR3 region: CASSLVGASSYEQYF. The CDR3 DNA follows: TGTGCCAGCAGCTTGGTTGGGGCCTCCTCCTACGAGCAGTACTTC.

The chain combines TRBV6-5 with TRBJ2-7, with a weak D call TRBD2 (5 bases). V lost 7 bases and J lost 7, with 17 bases in between. Per the germline V gene, CDR1 is MNHEY and CDR2 is SVGAGI. The length of the CDR3 is 13 residues. In DNA form, the CDR3 reads TGTGCCAGCAACGTGGAACGGGGTGCGGAGCAGTACTTC. Amino acid sequence: CASNVERGAEQYF.

J is TRBJ1-5 and V is TRBV7-9; TRBD1 matches at 10 bases. Trimming cost V 4 bases and J 0 bases; bases outside gene matches: 6. The CDR3 is 17 amino acids. Germline CDR1 and CDR2: SEHNR and FQNEAQ (reference sequence). The CDR3 nucleotides are TGTGCCAGCAGCTCCGGACAGGGGGTTTATAGCAATCAGCCCCAGCATTTT. It encodes CASSSGQGVYSNQPQHF.

This chain links TRBV7-9 with TRBJ1-4; the D gene is possibly TRBD1 (5 bases). Germline values: CDR1 SEHNR, CDR2 FQNEAQ (reference sequence). V gave up 3 bases and J gave up 6 bases, with 11 bases separating them. The CDR3 totals 14 residues. The CDR3 reads CASSLRGSHEKLFF. The CDR3 DNA reads as TGTGCCAGCAGCTTGCGGGGGAGCCATGAAAAACTGTTTTTT.

The sample holds a few counts of this clone. The V gene is TRBV29-1, the J gene TRBJ2-1; D is ambiguous. V was pared by 4 bases and J by 9 bases, with 13 bases between. The germline gives CDR1 SQVTM, CDR2 ANQGSEA. The CDR3 contains 12 residues. The CDR3 DNA sequence: TGCAGCGTTGCGGAAGTCGCAGGTGAGCAGTTCTTC. The encoded protein is CSVAEVAGEQFF.

The chain couples TRBV30 to TRBJ1-4, with D possibly being TRBD1 (5 bases). CDR3 length: 13 residues. Germline CDR1 and CDR2: GTSNPN and SVGIG (reference sequence). Trimming took off 4 bases at V and 7 bases at J, with 13 bases between the two ends. The CDR3 protein is CAWNRQGGEKLFF. The CDR3 DNA reads TGTGCCTGGAATCGTCAGGGAGGTGAAAAACTGTTTTTT. The full variable domain, its missing parts supplied by reference TRBV30 and TRBJ1-4, is SQTIHQWPATLVQPVGSPLSLECTVEGTSNPNLYWYRQAAGRGLQLLFYSVGIGQISSEVPQNLSASRPQDRQFILSSKKLLLSDSGFYLCAWNRQGGEKLFFGSGTQLSVL.